The sequence of this T cell receptor beta chain was determined in a study of shared clonotypes between healthy human individuals. Turning to the study itself: For every donor, three CD4 naive, three CD4 memory, two CD8 naive and one CD8 memory plates were used.

As regards this clone: Its antigen is unknown.

The assay was immunoSEQ multiplex PCR, and TCRdb's table has in-frame clones only and misses some. This table has approximately 710,000 clones, about 92% appearing once. In germline, CDR1 is SGDLS, CDR2 YYNGEE. The CDR3 loop spans 14 amino acids. V lost 1 base and J lost 3, with 8 bases in between. Those who donated, Caucasian adults without exception, all lived in Nashville, Tennessee. Study-wide findings and caveats: Non-shared clonotypes were found to have lower generation probabilities than the clonotypes that were shared by all four of the sorted-subset donors. Sampling was confined to blood; repertoires within tissues likely differ.

This clonotype was obtained from a man younger than 35 in good health. Some clones in this sample may be carry-over from other donors' samples. The sequencing sample was made of memory CD8+ T cells from PBMCs. The subset: CD45RO+ cells pooled with CCR7-negative TemRA cells. The chain has TRBV9 and TRBJ2-1; possibly TRBD2 for D (5 bases). The CDR3: CASSVREYYNEQFF. CDR3 DNA sequence: TGTGCCAGCAGCGTAAGGGAGTACTACAATGAGCAGTTCTTC. Drawing the rest from reference TRBV9 and TRBJ2-1, the complete variable domain is DSGVTQTPKHLITATGQRVTLRCSPRSGDLSVYWYQQSLDQGLQFLIQYYNGEERAKGNILERFSAQQFPDLHSELNLSSLELGDSALYFCASSVREYYNEQFFGPGTRLTVL.